This T cell receptor beta chain stems from a study of T cell changes during pregnancy in multiple sclerosis. Sequencing was performed with immunoSEQ multiplex PCR; in TCRdb, only in-frame clones are kept and a portion is missing. This sample has about 70,000 clones, with roughly 94% found just once. This CDR3 has 11 amino acids. Deletions cut 4 bases from V and 9 bases from J, with 7 bases between. From germline, CDR1 is SGHDT and CDR2 YYEEEE. Sequencing was performed on peripheral blood, taken in the third trimester of pregnancy. The TCR was taken from a female donor with multiple sclerosis, enrolled in a pregnancy study. The rearrangement joins TRBV5-6 to TRBJ2-2; the D is unclear. CDR3 bases: TGTGCCAGCAGCAAGGAGCGGGAGCTGTTTTTT. The encoded protein is CASSKERELFF.